The table lists the clone carrying this TCR beta chain with a few counts. Its antigen is not identified. The CDR3 loop spans 15 amino acids. Trimming at V came to 0 bases and at J to 0 bases, leaving 3 bases not matched to a gene. Germline CDR1 reads GTSNPN; CDR2 reads SVGIG (reference sequence). Naive CD4+ T cells were purified with Tregs depleted by CD25. Points from the study as a whole: Tumor Treg TCRs overlapped most with tumor naive CD4+ cells. Whole repertoires were not studied in the larger cohort, only one V-J beta rearrangement.

Full-length variable regions came from constant-region reverse primers plus semi-nested Nested Universal Primer A PCR. TCRdb recomputed calls from the 5' RACE reads with MiXCR, one row per CDR3 protein. The data contain 5,500 to 6,500 distinct CDR3 sequences, about a third of them singletons. The chain carries TRBV30 and TRBJ2-5; 8 nucleotides align to TRBD1. The sample was naive CD4+ T cells sorted from a lymph node. This sample's subset: naive CD4+ T cells, CD4+CD45RA+CD25-. This clonotype was sampled from a female donor with breast cancer. CDR3 in DNA: TGTGCCTGGAGTGTACAACAGGGGGACCAAGAGACCCAGTACTTC. Translating gives CAWSVQQGDQETQYF.